This T cell receptor beta chain was captured in a study of CD8+ T cells in alopecia areata. Study background: Each day, treated patients took oral tofacitinib twice, at 5 to 10 mg per dose. After 6 to 18 months of tofacitinib, follow-up continued 6 months off drug.

This CDR3 contains 13 residues. Trimming took off 0 bases at V and 1 base at J, with 7 bases between the two ends. Germline lookup yields CDR1 GTSNPN and CDR2 SVGIG (reference sequence). Overall study findings and caveats: A large proportion of expanded lesional clones were detected persisting in scalp and blood during tofacitinib. Tofacitinib significantly reduced both scalp clonality and expanded CD8+ clones among the top 100.

Specified treatment: oral pan-JAK inhibitor, 5-10 mg twice daily. In the case of this clone: Its specificity is not known.

Isolated RNA was reverse transcribed into cDNA used as the sequencing template. Assay: immunoSEQ multiplex PCR; the TCRdb copy retains only in-frame clones and omits some. The sample carries approximately 180,000 clones, 53% recorded once. This chain connects TRBV30 to TRBJ2-7, with D uncertain. The sample here was CD8+ T cells sorted from blood, taken at week 24, from a patient treated with tofacitinib. The origin of this receptor is a human donor with alopecia areata. CDR3 nucleotide sequence: TGTGCCTGGAGTGTTGGGCAGTCCTACGAGCAGTACTTC. Encoded protein: CAWSVGQSYEQYF. The variable domain in full, with the rest retrieved from reference TRBV30 and TRBJ2-7, is SQTIHQWPATLVQPVGSPLSLECTVEGTSNPNLYWYRQAAGRGLQLLFYSVGIGQISSEVPQNLSASRPQDRQFILSSKKLLLSDSGFYLCAWSVGQSYEQYFGPGTRLTVT.